This T cell receptor (beta chain) appears in the sequencing data of a study of T cells in Graves' hyperthyroidism and ophthalmopathy. Whole-study results and caveats: Among thyroid clonotypes expanded above 0.001, most also appeared in blood.

Comments on this clonotype: Antigen: not known. A read error may produce the germline difference seen at one junction end.

Fresh peripheral blood, approximately 10 ml, yielded the PBMCs. RNA transcripts provided the source from which TCR beta CDR3 regions were amplified. A first-round RT-PCR of the TCR CDR3 used the HTBI primer set. TCRdb passed the multiplex PCR reads through MiXCR, listing each CDR3 protein once. The sample comprises approximately 520,000 distinct CDR3 sequences, about 24% of which are singletons, and around 11% rests with the top ten. This clonotype was sampled from a woman aged 25 to 39 with Graves' ophthalmopathy. The sequencing input was blood.

The CDR3 nucleotides read TGTGCCAGCAGTTTAGGGGGGCAGTACACTGATGCTTTCTTT. As protein: CASSLGGQYTDAFF. The chain employs TRBV27 and TRBJ1-1; a possible D gene is TRBD1 (6 bases). The CDR3 is 14 amino acids. CDR1 and CDR2 from the germline V gene are MNHEY and SMNVEV (reference sequence).